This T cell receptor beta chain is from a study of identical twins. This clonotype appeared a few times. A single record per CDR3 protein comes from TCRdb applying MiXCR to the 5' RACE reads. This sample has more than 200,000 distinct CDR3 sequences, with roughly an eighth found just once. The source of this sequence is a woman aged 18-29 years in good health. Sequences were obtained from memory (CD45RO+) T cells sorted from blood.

The CDR3 DNA sequence: TGTGCCAGCAGCTCAGACGGGACCTCGAACACTGAAGCTTTCTTT. Its protein is CASSSDGTSNTEAFF. The chain has TRBV7-3 and TRBJ1-1; tentatively, D is TRBD1 (5 bases). The CDR3 has 15 residues. Trimming took off 4 bases at V and 1 base at J, with 13 bases between the two ends. From germline, CDR1 is SGHTA and CDR2 FQGTGA.